This T cell receptor beta chain emerged from a study of blood T cell repertoires in COVID-19. Profiling relied on immunoSEQ multiplex PCR, and the TCRdb table lists in-frame clones only, not all of them. The sample includes about 300,000 clones, 75% to 90% of them seen just once. The V end was cut by 0 bases, the J end by 4 bases, with 15 bases between. Germline V gene lookup returns CDR1 LNHNV and CDR2 YYDKDF (reference sequence). There are 17 residues in the CDR3. This chain joins TRBV15 and TRBJ2-2; TRBD1 is a possible D gene (6 bases). Specimen: peripheral blood. This receptor was identified in a woman between 50 and 59 years old with COVID-19, enrolled during active disease. The CDR3 loop reads CATSRDSGVLGTGELFF. The CDR3 nucleotides are TGTGCCACCAGCAGAGATTCAGGGGTTCTCGGCACCGGGGAGCTGTTTTTT.